The rows below give T cell receptor beta chains drawn from one sample of a study of blood T cells in healthy people across ages. TCRdb redid the calling of the 5' RACE reads with MiXCR, one entry per CDR3 protein. Of about 640,000 distinct CDR3 sequences in the sample, approximately 50% were seen once. Sequences were obtained from blood. These receptors were taken from a man aged 55-75 years in good health. CDR3s include the opening cysteine and the closing phenylalanine or tryptophan. D genes are given only for firm matches. Clone size, where shown, is once, few, many, or a class for clones that have expanded.

V gene	CDR3 length	clone size	D gene	J gene	CDR3 DNA	CDR3 protein
TRBV7-2	18	few	TRBD2	TRBJ2-1	TGTGCCAGCAGCCCGGGGACTAGCGGGGGGAGTTCCTACAATGAGCAGTTCTTC	CASSPGTSGGSSYNEQFF
TRBV7-2	13	once	TRBD1	TRBJ2-1	TGTGCCAGCAGCCAGGGACAGGGGACTGAGCAGTTCTTC	CASSQGQGTEQFF
TRBV2	14	.	TRBD2	TRBJ2-7	TGTGCCAGCAGTGAGACTAGCTTGCGCAATGAGCAGTACTTC	CASSETSLRNEQYF
TRBV20-1	16	.	TRBD1	TRBJ2-3	TGCAGTGCTAGAGACGAGGGACAGGGGGCAGGGGATACGCAGTATTTT	CSARDEGQGAGDTQYF
TRBV25-1	15	many	.	TRBJ1-4	TGTGCCAGCAGTGCCCCCCCGGGTAGGGTCGAAAAACTGTTTTTT	CASSAPPGRVEKLFF
TRBV29-1	12	few	.	TRBJ1-2	TGCAGCGTTGAAGATCCGGGAAGGGGCTACACCTTC	CSVEDPGRGYTF
TRBV27	12	many	.	TRBJ2-1	TGTGCCAGCAAGAGTCTCCTCAATGAGCAGTTCTTC	CASKSLLNEQFF
TRBV12-3/TRBV12-4	18	few	.	TRBJ2-3	.	CASSFQETQYFGPGTQYF
TRBV7-2	16	.	TRBD2	TRBJ2-1	TGTGCCAGCAGCTGGACTAGCGGGGGGGCTAGGAATGAGCAGTTCTTC	CASSWTSGGARNEQFF
TRBV20-1	12	.	.	TRBJ2-3	TGCAGTGTTCCGAGGCCTCCAGATACGCAGTATTTT	CSVPRPPDTQYF
TRBV10-3	16	.	.	TRBJ2-5	TGTGCCATCAGTGACCCCCTGGGCAGGCGAGGAGAGACCCAGTACTTC	CAISDPLGRRGETQYF
TRBV24-1	13	medium-sized	.	TRBJ2-5	TGTGCCACCAGTGGGCAGCCCCAAGAGACCCAGTACTTC	CATSGQPQETQYF
TRBV20-1	20	.	.	TRBJ2-4	TGCAGTGCTAGAGATCCGCGGGGGCCTACCCGAGGGTTTGGCAAAAACATTCAGTACTTC	CSARDPRGPTRGFGKNIQYF
TRBV20-1	17	few	.	TRBJ2-1	TGCAGTGCTAGAGATCTGCAGGGTGGGGGCCCCGACAATGAGCAGTTCTTC	CSARDLQGGGPDNEQFF
TRBV10-3	16	.	.	TRBJ2-1	TGTGCCACCACGGGAAGGGCGGCTAGCGTCTACAATGAGCAGTTCTTC	CATTGRAASVYNEQFF
TRBV6-1	13	few	TRBD1	TRBJ1-1	TGTGCCGGCCGGGGACAGCTTAACACTGAAGCTTTCTTT	CAGRGQLNTEAFF
TRBV27	14	.	TRBD2	TRBJ2-1	TGTGCCAGCAATCCTAGCGGGGGGGCCTTAGAGCAGTTCTTC	CASNPSGGALEQFF
TRBV4-1	15	few	.	TRBJ2-5	TGCGCCAGCAGCCACGGCCGCGACGTACAAGAGACCCAGTACTTC	CASSHGRDVQETQYF
TRBV10-3	15	.	.	TRBJ2-3	TGTGCCATCAGTGACCGGGACCGCAACACAGATACGCAGTATTTT	CAISDRDRNTDTQYF
TRBV9	15	.	TRBD1	TRBJ1-2	TGTGCCAGCAGCGTAGCGACAGGGGGCGCGTATGGCTACACCTTC	CASSVATGGAYGYTF
TRBV20-1	13	.	.	TRBJ2-5	TGCAGTGCTAGGTTGGGGGTTGGAGAGACCCAGTACTTC	CSARLGVGETQYF
TRBV5-5	17	.	.	TRBJ1-1	TGTGCCAGCAGCTTAGCATCTATTGGACTGTTGAACACTGAAGCTTTCTTT	CASSLASIGLLNTEAFF
TRBV5-6	14	.	.	TRBJ1-5	TGTGCCAGCAGCTTGGGGGACGTCAATCAGCCCCAGCATTTT	CASSLGDVNQPQHF
TRBV5-6	17	.	.	TRBJ2-6	TGTGCCAGCAGCGGGGGGACGGGGGACTCTGGGGCCAACGTCCTGACTTTC	CASSGGTGDSGANVLTF
TRBV7-2	16	.	.	TRBJ2-7	TGTGCCAGCAGCTTAGCGTCAGGGGCGAGGTACAATGAGCAGTACTTC	CASSLASGARYNEQYF
TRBV2	15	.	TRBD1	TRBJ1-2	TGTGCCAGCAGTGAAGCGCGTCAGGGGGCAGGTGGCTACACCTTC	CASSEARQGAGGYTF
TRBV7-9	14	.	TRBD1	TRBJ2-7	TGTGCCAGCAGCTGGGGACAGGCGTCCTACGAGCAGTACTTC	CASSWGQASYEQYF
TRBV5-1	14	few	TRBD1	TRBJ2-1	TGCGCCAGCAGCCGGGGGACAGGGGCGGATGAGCAGTTCTTC	CASSRGTGADEQFF
TRBV5-5	13	few	.	TRBJ2-5	TGTGCCAGCAGCCACCCCAGGGGAGAGACCCAGTACTTC	CASSHPRGETQYF
TRBV9	15	.	.	TRBJ2-1	TGTGCCAGCAGCGTAGTTCCGGGGTCCTACAATGAGCAGTTCTTC	CASSVVPGSYNEQFF
TRBV20-1	15	.	TRBD1	TRBJ1-2	TGCAGTGTTAAATGGGGACAGGGTTTGAGGTATGGCTACACCTTC	CSVKWGQGLRYGYTF
TRBV5-1	15	.	TRBD1	TRBJ2-1	TGCGCCAGCAGCTTCGGTCCAGGGGGCAACAATGAGCAGTTCTTC	CASSFGPGGNNEQFF
TRBV20-1	15	few	.	TRBJ2-5	TGCAGTGCTAGAGGGCAGCAGGGGGGGCAAGAGACCCAGTACTTC	CSARGQQGGQETQYF
TRBV10-3	14	.	TRBD2	TRBJ2-1	TGTGCCATCAGGCATCCTAGCGGGGGCGGTGAGCAGTTCTTC	CAIRHPSGGGEQFF
TRBV29-1	16	few	TRBD1	TRBJ2-4	TGCAGCGTTGAAAGAGGGGGGACAGGAGCCAAAAACATTCAGTACTTC	CSVERGGTGAKNIQYF
TRBV9	15	few	TRBD1	TRBJ2-1	TGTGCCAGCAGCCCCTGGACAGGTACCTACAATGAGCAGTTCTTC	CASSPWTGTYNEQFF
TRBV3-1	12	many	.	TRBJ2-5	TGTGCCAGCAGTTTACTCCAAGAGACCCAGTACTTC	CASSLLQETQYF
TRBV7-9	13	.	.	TRBJ1-1	TGTGCCAGCAGCTTGACCATAAACACTGAAGCTTTCTTT	CASSLTINTEAFF
TRBV29-1	12	few	.	TRBJ2-1	TGCAGCGTTGTGACTTCTTACAATGAGCAGTTCTTC	CSVVTSYNEQFF
TRBV6-6	14	.	TRBD1	TRBJ2-7	TGTGCCAGCAGTTCCCAGGGGGCAATCTACGAGCAGTACTTC	CASSSQGAIYEQYF
TRBV20-1	14	.	TRBD2	TRBJ2-1	TGCAGTGCTAGCGCTAGCGGGGGGGCCCGGGAGCAGTTCTTC	CSASASGGAREQFF
TRBV18	13	.	.	TRBJ2-5	TGTGCCAGCTCGCGGGCCCTTGTGGAGACCCAGTACTTC	CASSRALVETQYF
TRBV7-9	14	.	.	TRBJ2-7	TGTGCCAGCAGCTCCCAGGAACAGGAATTCGAGCAGTACTTC	CASSSQEQEFEQYF
TRBV5-1	14	few	.	TRBJ2-3	TGCGCCAGCGGGGACGATTCCGGGTCAGATACGCAGTATTTT	CASGDDSGSDTQYF
TRBV5-1	14	.	.	TRBJ1-1	TGCGCCAGCAGCTTGGACAACAGTAACACTGAAGCTTTCTTT	CASSLDNSNTEAFF
TRBV28	16	.	.	TRBJ2-3	TGTACCAGCAGTTTATTTGGCGGGACCCGCACAGATACGCAGTATTTT	CTSSLFGGTRTDTQYF
TRBV20-1	16	.	TRBD2	TRBJ2-1	TGCAGTGCTAGAGAGTTGGGGACTAGCGGGAGCAATGAGCAGTTCTTC	CSARELGTSGSNEQFF
TRBV6-6	15	.	.	TRBJ1-6	TGTGCCAGCAGTTACTCTGGGGGCCGGAGTTCACCCCTCCACTTT	CASSYSGGRSSPLHF
TRBV11-2	15	.	TRBD1	TRBJ1-2	TGTGCCAGCAGCCGGACAGGGTCCGCTAACTATGGCTACACCTTC	CASSRTGSANYGYTF
TRBV15	13	.	.	TRBJ2-3	TGTGCCACCAGCAGAGATGCGGGGGATACGCAGTATTTT	CATSRDAGDTQYF
TRBV7-9	13	few	.	TRBJ1-1	TGTGCCAGCAGCCTGCTTGGGAACACTGAAGCTTTCTTT	CASSLLGNTEAFF
TRBV19	15	.	TRBD1	TRBJ1-6	TGTGCCAGTAGTATCGGGACAGGGGATAATTCACCCCTCCACTTT	CASSIGTGDNSPLHF
TRBV20-1	17	.	TRBD2	TRBJ2-5	TGCAGTGCCCGCGGACTAGCGGGGGGCCTTAGGAGGGAGACCCAGTACTTC	CSARGLAGGLRRETQYF
TRBV4-1	19	.	TRBD1	TRBJ1-2	TGCGCCAGCAGCCAGGGCTGGGACAGGGGATCGGTAGCTAACTATGGCTACACCTTC	CASSQGWDRGSVANYGYTF